What follows are 25 T cell receptor beta chains derived from one specimen sequenced in a study of T-cell memory formation after mild COVID-19. A single record per CDR3 protein comes from TCRdb applying MiXCR to the 5' RACE reads. The sample yields 140,000 to 150,000 distinct CDR3 sequences, 25% seen once. Sequenced material: PBMCs or a T cell subset sorted from them (not recorded which). Receptors originate from an adult woman who had mild COVID-19 (a few samples of this study predate the infection). Cell type and time point are not known.

This chain links TRBV7-9 with TRBJ2-5; possibly TRBD1 for D (5 bases). Germline V lookup: CDR1 SEHNR, CDR2 FQNEAQ (reference sequence). The length of the CDR3 is 15 residues. V shed 5 bases and J shed 1 base, with 14 bases lying between them. As DNA, the CDR3 is TGTGCCAGCAGCCCTCCCAGGGCCACCCAAGAGACCCAGTACTTC. This encodes CASSPPRATQETQYF.

The chain has TRBV24-1 and TRBJ2-6; D uncertain. The V end lost 3 bases, the J end lost 4 bases, and 6 bases lay between the germline ends. Germline CDR1 reads KGHDR; CDR2 reads SFDVKD. The CDR3 runs 14 residues. The DNA of the CDR3 is TGTGCCACCAGTGATACCGGGGGGGCCAACGTCCTGACTTTC. Amino acids: CATSDTGGANVLTF.

The J gene is TRBJ1-6, the V gene TRBV5-1, with TRBD1 as a possible D gene (5 bases). V was shortened by 0 bases and J by 8 bases, with 15 bases between the two germline ends. Germline V gives CDR1 SGHRS, CDR2 YFSETQ. This CDR3 is built from 16 residues. The CDR3 protein is CASSLEIGDGYSPLHF. CDR3 DNA: TGCGCCAGCAGCTTGGAAATCGGGGACGGTTATTCACCCCTCCACTTT.

The V and J genes are TRBV19 and TRBJ2-3; D may correspond to TRBD1 or TRBD2 (6 bases each). Deletions cut 6 bases from V and 2 bases from J, with 15 bases between. CDR3 length: 15 amino acids. The V gene's germline CDR1 is LNHDA and CDR2 SQIVND (reference sequence). CDR3 region: CASSRRGPPTDTQYF. CDR3 bases: TGTGCCAGTAGCCGTCGGGGGCCTCCCACAGATACGCAGTATTTT.

A few counts support this clonotype. CDR3: CSARVPTDPGEQYF. The CDR3 nucleotides read TGCAGTGCTAGAGTTCCGACAGACCCAGGGGAGCAGTACTTC. V gene TRBV20-1 combines with J gene TRBJ2-7; maybe TRBD1 (5 bases). V was shortened by 1 base and J by 7 bases, with 17 bases between the two germline ends. The CDR3 consists of 14 residues. Germline loops: CDR1 DFQATT, CDR2 SNEGSKA (reference sequence).

The chain employs TRBV12-3 or TRBV12-4 and TRBJ2-2; the match to TRBD2 covers 8 bases. The ends lost 3 bases at V and 4 bases at J; junction bases unmatched: 7. This CDR3 has 16 residues. The CDR3 spells CASSLIGGGTTGELFF. The CDR3 nucleotides are TGTGCCAGCAGTTTGATTGGCGGGGGGACCACCGGGGAGCTGTTTTTT.

The chain employs TRBV20-1 and TRBJ2-1; D is possibly TRBD2 (5 bases). The germline CDR1 and CDR2 sequences are DFQATT and SNEGSKA (reference sequence). The CDR3 consists of 15 residues. With 0 bases removed from V and 3 bases from J, the gap between germline ends came to 12 bases. Here the CDR3 DNA reads TGCAGTGCTAGAGATGTCCTAGCTTACTACAATGAGCAGTTCTTC. Its protein product is CSARDVLAYYNEQFF.

The V call is TRBV9, the J call TRBJ2-1; TRBD2 matches at 8 bases. Germline V gene lookup returns CDR1 SGDLS and CDR2 YYNGEE. V was clipped by 2 bases and J by 4 bases; unmatched bases: 5. This CDR3 has 15 amino acids. CDR3 sequence (DNA): TGTGCCAGCAGCGTGGCGGGGGGCCTATACAATGAGCAGTTCTTC. This sequence encodes CASSVAGGLYNEQFF.

The V and J genes are TRBV28 and TRBJ2-7; possible D gene TRBD1, 6 bases. Germline V lookup: CDR1 MDHEN, CDR2 SYDVKM. CDR3 length: 14 amino acids. The V and J ends lost 7 bases and 0 bases respectively, with 13 bases between them. Written as DNA, the CDR3 is TGTGCCAGCAACCCTGACAGGCCCTCCTACGAGCAGTACTTC. Translation: CASNPDRPSYEQYF.

This chain joins TRBV27 and TRBJ1-1; 7 bases agree with TRBD1. The CDR3 extends over 14 amino acids. Germline assignment: CDR1 MNHEY and CDR2 SMNVEV (reference sequence). Trimming cost V 5 bases and J 6 bases; bases outside gene matches: 9. CDR3 sequence: CASSTLTGDAEAFF. In nucleotides, the CDR3 is TGTGCCAGCAGTACGCTCACAGGGGACGCTGAAGCTTTCTTT.

Only a few counts were recorded for this clonotype. CDR3 region: CASSQVMGELFF. In DNA form, the CDR3 reads TGCGCCAGCAGCCAAGTAATGGGGGAGCTGTTTTTT. The chain joins TRBV4-1 to TRBJ2-2; D ambiguous. There are 12 residues in the CDR3. V lost 1 base and J lost 8, with 5 bases in between. Germline CDR1 reads MGHRA; CDR2 reads YSYEKL.

CDR3 region: CASSHRDRENNEQFF. The CDR3 DNA sequence: TGTGCCAGCAGCCATAGGGACAGGGAAAACAATGAGCAGTTCTTC. This chain connects TRBV4-2 to TRBJ2-1; the match to TRBD1 covers 9 bases. The CDR3 loop spans 15 amino acids. In germline, CDR1 is LGHNA, CDR2 YNFKEQ. Germline trimming cut 3 bases from V and 5 bases from J; bases unmatched to any gene: 5.

This clonotype was counted a few times. The chain links TRBV7-9 to TRBJ1-1; 8 nucleotides agree with TRBD1. V trimming: 2 bases; J trimming: 0 bases; junction bases outside the gene matches: 17. Looked up from germline, CDR1 is SEHNR and CDR2 is FQNEAQ (reference sequence). This CDR3 region has 20 residues. The CDR3 spells CASSLSQKQGVSRVNTEAFF. For the CDR3, the DNA is TGTGCCAGCAGCTTATCCCAAAAACAGGGGGTCTCTCGGGTGAACACTGAAGCTTTCTTT.

The chain has TRBV24-1 and TRBJ1-5, with a weak D call TRBD1 (5 bases). The CDR3 covers 16 residues. Per the germline V gene, CDR1 is KGHDR and CDR2 is SFDVKD. V was clipped by 3 bases and J by 6 bases, with 17 bases between them. This CDR3 is CATSDSLRERGQPQHF. CDR3 coding DNA: TGTGCCACCAGTGATAGTCTCAGGGAGAGAGGTCAGCCCCAGCATTTT.

The chain employs TRBV9 and TRBJ2-3, with 10 bases fitting TRBD2. Germline V gene data show CDR1 as SGDLS and CDR2 as YYNGEE. The CDR3 extends over 19 amino acids. Trimming removed 0 bases from V and 0 bases from J; junction bases left unmatched: 10. The CDR3 reads CASSVALASGGASTDTQYF. CDR3 nucleotides: TGTGCCAGCAGCGTAGCTCTCGCTAGCGGGGGCGCTAGCACAGATACGCAGTATTTT.

The V and J genes are TRBV20-1 and TRBJ1-1; D ambiguous. The V end lost 2 bases, the J end lost 1 base, and 11 bases lay between the germline ends. The CDR3 length is 14 residues. CDR1 and CDR2 (germline): DFQATT, SNEGSKA (reference sequence). CDR3 protein: CSARTDGSNTEAFF. The CDR3 bases are TGCAGTGCTAGAACGGATGGCTCGAACACTGAAGCTTTCTTT.

This clonotype was detected only a few times. This chain connects TRBV3-1 to TRBJ1-5; D is undetermined. The CDR3 is 16 residues long. Germline V gene lookup returns CDR1 LGHDT and CDR2 YNNKEL (reference sequence). The germline V and J ends were trimmed by 2 bases and 1 base, with 12 bases remaining between them. CDR3 DNA: TGTGCCAGCAGCCAAAGTCCAATAGACAGCAATCAGCCCCAGCATTTT. Translated, it gives CASSQSPIDSNQPQHF.

The rearrangement uses TRBV12-3 or TRBV12-4 and TRBJ2-3, with unresolved D. Trimming pared 5 bases from V and 4 bases from J, leaving 10 bases between. This CDR3 is 13 amino acids long. The CDR3 sequence is CASSRTEADTQYF. The CDR3 DNA reads as TGTGCCAGCAGTCGAACGGAAGCAGATACGCAGTATTTT.

The V gene is TRBV7-9, the J gene TRBJ2-7; D unclear. The V gene lost 2 bases and the J gene lost 5 bases, with 13 bases spanning the gap. The length of the CDR3 is 14 residues. CDR1 and CDR2 from the germline V gene are SEHNR and FQNEAQ (reference sequence). CDR3 sequence (DNA): TGTGCCAGCAGCTTACTCCAGTCGGACCACGAGCAGTACTTC. It specifies CASSLLQSDHEQYF. Drawing the rest from reference TRBV7-9 and TRBJ2-7, the complete variable domain is DTGVSQNPRHKITKRGQNVTFRCDPISEHNRLYWYRQTLGQGPEFLTYFQNEAQLEKSRLLSDRFSAERPKGSFSTLEIQRTEQGDSAMYLCASSLLQSDHEQYFGPGTRLTVT.

At least ten counts were recorded for this clonotype. The rearrangement links TRBV6-5 to TRBJ1-2, with D unclear. Trimming took off 4 bases at V and 7 bases at J, with 13 bases between the two ends. The CDR3 length is 13 residues. Germline values: CDR1 MNHEY, CDR2 SVGAGI. CDR3 nucleotides: TGTGCCAGCAGTTCGACGGGAGGGTCTGGCTACACCTTC. Protein sequence: CASSSTGGSGYTF.

The V call is TRBV5-1, the J call TRBJ2-7, with 8 positions matching TRBD1. V lost 2 bases and J lost 5; bases outside the gene matches: 6. CDR1 and CDR2 (germline): SGHRS, YFSETQ. The CDR3 is made up of 14 amino acids. This CDR3 is CASSFFQGANEQYF. The CDR3 nucleotides read TGCGCCAGCAGCTTCTTCCAGGGGGCGAACGAGCAGTACTTC.

This clonotype was observed a handful of times. This chain links TRBV5-5 with TRBJ1-1; no clear D gene. Between the trimmed V and J ends, which lost 0 bases and 0 bases, there was a span of 9 bases. CDR3 length: 15 amino acids. CDR1 is SGHKS, CDR2 YYEKEE, per germline (reference sequence). The CDR3 reads CASSLDLGMNTEAFF. DNA for the CDR3: TGTGCCAGCAGCTTGGACCTGGGGATGAACACTGAAGCTTTCTTT.

J is TRBJ1-5 and V is TRBV10-3; no clear D gene. Germline CDR1 reads ENHRY; CDR2 reads SYGVKD. V shed 5 bases and J shed 6 bases, with 11 bases lying between them. The CDR3 loop spans 13 amino acids. CDR3 sequence: CAISPDLFQPQHF. The CDR3 DNA follows: TGTGCCATCAGTCCTGACCTTTTTCAGCCCCAGCATTTT.

The chain carries TRBV6-1 and TRBJ2-5, with no clear D. The length of the CDR3 is 15 residues. V was cut by 5 bases and J by 7 bases, with 20 bases left in between. From germline, CDR1 is MNHNS and CDR2 SASEGT. The CDR3 here is CASSPDPDAPGTQYF. DNA of the CDR3: TGTGCCAGCAGTCCCGATCCCGACGCCCCGGGGACCCAGTACTTC.

The sample holds one count of this clonotype. The J gene is TRBJ2-5, the V gene TRBV30; TRBD2 is a possible D gene (6 bases). From germline, CDR1 is GTSNPN and CDR2 SVGIG (reference sequence). V was pared by 3 bases and J by 5 bases, with 16 bases between. The CDR3 length is 14 residues. CDR3 in amino acids: CAWSQPGLQETQYF. The CDR3 DNA reads TGTGCCTGGAGCCAACCGGGACTCCAGGAGACCCAGTACTTC. Together with reference TRBV30 and TRBJ2-5, the CDR3 gives the full variable domain: SQTIHQWPATLVQPVGSPLSLECTVEGTSNPNLYWYRQAAGRGLQLLFYSVGIGQISSEVPQNLSASRPQDRQFILSSKKLLLSDSGFYLCAWSQPGLQETQYFGPGTRLLVL.